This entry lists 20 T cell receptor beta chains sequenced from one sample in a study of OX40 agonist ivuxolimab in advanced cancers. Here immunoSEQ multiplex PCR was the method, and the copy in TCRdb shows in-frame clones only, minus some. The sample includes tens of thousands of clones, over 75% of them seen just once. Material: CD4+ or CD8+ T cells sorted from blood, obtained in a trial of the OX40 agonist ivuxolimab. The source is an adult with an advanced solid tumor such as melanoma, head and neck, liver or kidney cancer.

This chain's CDR3 is CASDYSNQPQHF. CDR3 DNA sequence: TGTGCCAGTGACTATAGCAATCAGCCCCAGCATTTT. This chain connects TRBV2 to TRBJ1-5; D gene uncertain. Germline V gene sequence: CDR1 SNHLY, CDR2 FYNNEI. The ends were cut back, 9 bases at V and 0 bases at J, with 6 bases in the middle. The CDR3 is 12 amino acids.

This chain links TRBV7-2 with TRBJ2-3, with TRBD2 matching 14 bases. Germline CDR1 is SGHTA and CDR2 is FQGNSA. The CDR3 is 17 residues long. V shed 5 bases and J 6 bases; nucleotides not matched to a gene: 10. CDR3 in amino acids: CASSPRGLAGEGDTQYF. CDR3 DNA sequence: TGTGCCAGCAGCCCTAGGGGACTAGCGGGGGAAGGGGATACGCAGTATTTT.

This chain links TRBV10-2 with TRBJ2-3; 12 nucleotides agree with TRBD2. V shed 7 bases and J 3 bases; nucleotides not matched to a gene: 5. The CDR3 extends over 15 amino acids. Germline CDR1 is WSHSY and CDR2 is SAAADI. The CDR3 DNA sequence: TGCGCCAGCACCGGACTAGCGGGGCCTACAGATACGCAGTATTTT. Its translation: CASTGLAGPTDTQYF.

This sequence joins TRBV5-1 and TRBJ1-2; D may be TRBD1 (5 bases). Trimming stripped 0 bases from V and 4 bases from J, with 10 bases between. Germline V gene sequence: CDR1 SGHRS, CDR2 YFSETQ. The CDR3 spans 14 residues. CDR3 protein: CASSLGTLGYGYTF. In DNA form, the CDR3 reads TGCGCCAGCAGCTTGGGGACACTGGGCTATGGCTACACCTTC.

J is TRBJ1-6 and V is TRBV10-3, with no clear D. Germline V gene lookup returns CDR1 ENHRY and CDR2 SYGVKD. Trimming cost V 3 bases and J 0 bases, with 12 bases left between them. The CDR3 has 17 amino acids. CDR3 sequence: CAISDGSWGSYNSPLHF. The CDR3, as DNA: TGTGCCATCAGTGATGGTAGCTGGGGCTCCTATAATTCACCCCTCCACTTT.

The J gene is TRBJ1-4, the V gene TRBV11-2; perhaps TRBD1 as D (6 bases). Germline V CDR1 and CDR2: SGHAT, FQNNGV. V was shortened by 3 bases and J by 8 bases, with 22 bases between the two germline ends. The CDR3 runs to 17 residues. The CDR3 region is CASSLGKQGIVREKLFF. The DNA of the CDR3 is TGTGCCAGCAGCTTGGGGAAACAGGGAATTGTCCGAGAAAAACTGTTTTTT.

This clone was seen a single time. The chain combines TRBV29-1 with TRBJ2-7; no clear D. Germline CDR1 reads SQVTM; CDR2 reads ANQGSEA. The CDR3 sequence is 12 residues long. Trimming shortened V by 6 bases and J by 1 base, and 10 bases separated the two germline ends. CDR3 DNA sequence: TGCAGCGTCTCATACGGGTCCTACGAGCAGTACTTC. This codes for CSVSYGSYEQYF.

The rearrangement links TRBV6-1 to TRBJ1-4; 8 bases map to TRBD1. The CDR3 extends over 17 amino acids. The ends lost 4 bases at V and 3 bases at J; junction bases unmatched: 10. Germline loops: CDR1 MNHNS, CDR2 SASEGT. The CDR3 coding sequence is TGTGCCAGCAGTGCCGGACAGGGCATAGTGTCTAATGAAAAACTGTTTTTT. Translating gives CASSAGQGIVSNEKLFF.

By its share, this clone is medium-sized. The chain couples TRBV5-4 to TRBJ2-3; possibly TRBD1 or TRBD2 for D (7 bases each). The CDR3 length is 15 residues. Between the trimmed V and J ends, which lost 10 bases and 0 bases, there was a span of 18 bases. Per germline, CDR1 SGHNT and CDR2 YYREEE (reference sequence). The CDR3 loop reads CASAGATGSTDTQYF. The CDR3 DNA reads TGTGCCTCCGCGGGGGCGACAGGGAGCACAGATACGCAGTATTTT.

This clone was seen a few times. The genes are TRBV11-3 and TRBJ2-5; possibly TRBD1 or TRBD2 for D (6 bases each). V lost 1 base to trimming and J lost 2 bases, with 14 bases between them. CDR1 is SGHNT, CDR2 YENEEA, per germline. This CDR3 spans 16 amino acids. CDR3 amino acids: CASSLGWGAGQETQYF. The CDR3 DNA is TGTGCCAGCAGCTTAGGATGGGGGGCAGGGCAAGAGACCCAGTACTTC.

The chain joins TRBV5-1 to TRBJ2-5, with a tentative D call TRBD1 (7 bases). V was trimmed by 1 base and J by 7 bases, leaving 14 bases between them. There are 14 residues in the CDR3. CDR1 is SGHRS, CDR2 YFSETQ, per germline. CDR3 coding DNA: TGCGCCAGCAGCTTGACGCAGGGGGGCGCGACCCAGTACTTC. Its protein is CASSLTQGGATQYF.

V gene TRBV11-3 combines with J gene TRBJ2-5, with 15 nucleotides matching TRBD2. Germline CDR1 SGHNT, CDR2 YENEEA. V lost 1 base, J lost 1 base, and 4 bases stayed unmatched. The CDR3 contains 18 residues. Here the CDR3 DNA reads TGTGCCAGCAGCTTAGTCCCGGGACTAGCGGGGGGCCAAGAGACCCAGTACTTC. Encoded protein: CASSLVPGLAGGQETQYF.

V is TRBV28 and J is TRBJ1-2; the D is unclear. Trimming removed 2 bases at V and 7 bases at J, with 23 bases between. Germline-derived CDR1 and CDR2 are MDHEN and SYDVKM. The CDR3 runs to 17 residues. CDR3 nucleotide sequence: TGTGCCAGCAGTTTACCCCCAGGTAGGACCGGGAACGGTGGCTACACCTTC. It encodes CASSLPPGRTGNGGYTF.

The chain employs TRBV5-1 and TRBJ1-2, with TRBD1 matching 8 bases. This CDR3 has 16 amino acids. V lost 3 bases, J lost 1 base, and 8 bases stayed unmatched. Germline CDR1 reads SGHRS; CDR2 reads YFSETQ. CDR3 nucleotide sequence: TGCGCCAGCAGCTCCACGATAACAGGGGGTAACTATGGCTACACCTTC. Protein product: CASSSTITGGNYGYTF. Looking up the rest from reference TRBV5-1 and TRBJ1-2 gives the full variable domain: KAGVTQTPRYLIKTRGQQVTLSCSPISGHRSVSWYQQTPGQGLQFLFEYFSETQRNKGNFPGRFSGRQFSNSRSEMNVSTLELGDSALYLCASSSTITGGNYGYTFGSGTRLTVV.

The CDR3 spells CASGLAIGQGAGQPQHF. The CDR3 nucleotides read TGTGCTAGTGGTTTGGCCATAGGACAGGGGGCAGGTCAGCCCCAGCATTTT. V and J are TRBV12-5 and TRBJ1-5; 11 nucleotides match TRBD1. The V segment lost 1 base and the J segment 6 bases; nucleotides outside the gene matches: 8. Germline V gives CDR1 LGHNT, CDR2 FRNRAP. The CDR3 totals 17 residues.

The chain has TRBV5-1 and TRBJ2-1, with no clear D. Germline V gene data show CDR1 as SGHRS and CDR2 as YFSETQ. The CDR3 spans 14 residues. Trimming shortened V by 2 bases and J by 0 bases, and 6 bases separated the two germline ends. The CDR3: CASSLRDSYNEQFF. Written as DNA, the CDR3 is TGCGCCAGCAGCTTAAGGGACTCCTACAATGAGCAGTTCTTC.

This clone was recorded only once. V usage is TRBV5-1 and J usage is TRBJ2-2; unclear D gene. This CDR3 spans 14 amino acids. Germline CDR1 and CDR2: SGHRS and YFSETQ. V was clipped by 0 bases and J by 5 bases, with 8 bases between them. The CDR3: CASSLAQPTGELFF. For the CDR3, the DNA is TGCGCCAGCAGCTTGGCCCAACCGACCGGGGAGCTGTTTTTT.

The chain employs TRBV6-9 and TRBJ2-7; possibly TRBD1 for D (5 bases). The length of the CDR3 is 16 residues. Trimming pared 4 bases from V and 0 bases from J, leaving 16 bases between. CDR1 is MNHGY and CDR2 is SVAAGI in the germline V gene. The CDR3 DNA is TGTGCCAGCAGTTCTCCCGACAGACAGTCCTCCTACGAGCAGTACTTC. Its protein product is CASSSPDRQSSYEQYF.

CDR3 in amino acids: CASSKVPTSSCGDTQYF. DNA for the CDR3: TGTGCCAGCAGCAAAGTACCGACTAGCTCCTGTGGAGATACGCAGTATTTT. This chain links TRBV11-3 with TRBJ2-3, with TRBD2 matching 7 bases. This CDR3 spans 17 amino acids. CDR1 is SGHNT, CDR2 YENEEA, per germline. Trimming took 5 bases from V and 5 from J; bases not matched to a gene: 16. Full variable domain (missing parts from reference TRBV11-3 and TRBJ2-3): EAGVVQSPRYKIIEKKQPVAFWCNPISGHNTLYWYLQNLGQGPELLIRYENEEAVDDSQLPKDRFSAERLKGVDSTLKIQPAELGDSAVYLCASSKVPTSSCGDTQYFGPGTRLTVL.

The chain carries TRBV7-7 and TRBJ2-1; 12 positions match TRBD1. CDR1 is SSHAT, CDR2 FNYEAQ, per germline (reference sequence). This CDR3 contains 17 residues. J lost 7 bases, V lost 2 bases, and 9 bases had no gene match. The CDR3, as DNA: TGTGCCAGCAGCTTACTCCTCCAGGGACAGGGGGCGAATGAGCAGTTCTTC. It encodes CASSLLLQGQGANEQFF.